The 24 T cell receptor beta chains presented below share a single source sample, sequenced in a study of patients and donors after allogeneic stem cell transplantation. TCRdb re-analysed the RT-PCR reads in MiXCR, keeping a single row per CDR3 protein. This sample has roughly 230,000 distinct CDR3 sequences, with 12% to 15% found just once. Sequencing used blood, either unsorted or a sorted T cell fraction (not recorded which). These receptor sequences come from a human donor who was either an allogeneic HSCT recipient or a stem cell or donor lymphocyte infusion donor (not recorded which). It is not recorded whose cells these are; they may come from a transplant donor.

A few counts support this clonotype. J is TRBJ2-7 and V is TRBV30; no definite D call. Germline CDR1 reads GTSNPN; CDR2 reads SVGIG (reference sequence). Trimming shortened V by 3 bases and J by 0 bases, and 15 bases separated the two germline ends. There are 15 residues in the CDR3. The CDR3 protein is CAWSADLIRSYEQYF. The DNA for the CDR3 is TGTGCCTGGAGCGCCGACCTAATTCGCTCCTACGAGCAGTACTTC.

The chain couples TRBV5-4 to TRBJ2-5, with D uncertain. The CDR3 consists of 13 residues. V was clipped by 0 bases and J by 4 bases, with 7 bases between them. Germline CDR1 is SGHNT and CDR2 is YYREEE (reference sequence). The CDR3: CASSLVGIETQYF. CDR3 nucleotide sequence: TGTGCCAGCAGCTTGGTGGGGATAGAGACCCAGTACTTC.

V gene TRBV7-2 combines with J gene TRBJ1-2; no clear D gene. Germline V gene lookup returns CDR1 SGHTA and CDR2 FQGNSA. Trimming took off 1 base at V and 4 bases at J, with 13 bases between the two ends. The CDR3 contains 15 residues. CDR3 bases: TGTGCCAGCAGCTTAGTCGGGAGGGTAGGCTATGGCTACACCTTC. This codes for CASSLVGRVGYGYTF.

The chain recombines TRBV7-3 with TRBJ2-1, with a tentative D call TRBD2 (5 bases). This CDR3 contains 15 residues. The V end lost 0 bases, the J end lost 7 bases, and 13 bases lay between the germline ends. From germline, CDR1 is SGHTA and CDR2 FQGTGA. The CDR3 DNA reads as TGTGCCAGCAGCTTAACGGGCCCCGGGGAGAATGAGCAGTTCTTC. Its protein product is CASSLTGPGENEQFF.

The chain carries TRBV20-1 and TRBJ2-1, with D possibly TRBD2 on 5 matching bases. Between the trimmed V and J ends, which lost 2 bases and 2 bases, there was a span of 10 bases. Germline lookup yields CDR1 DFQATT and CDR2 SNEGSKA (reference sequence). This CDR3 has 14 residues. The CDR3 is CSARSPEAYNEQFF. Here the CDR3 DNA reads TGCAGTGCTAGATCCCCGGAGGCCTACAATGAGCAGTTCTTC.

The chain carries TRBV20-1 and TRBJ2-6; D is perhaps TRBD2 (5 bases). CDR3 length: 16 amino acids. V was clipped by 1 base and J by 0 bases, with 10 bases between them. CDR1 is DFQATT, CDR2 SNEGSKA, per germline (reference sequence). The CDR3 spells CSARGGIGSGANVLTF. CDR3 nucleotides: TGCAGTGCTAGAGGAGGGATCGGCTCTGGGGCCAACGTCCTGACTTTC.

A word on this clonotype: A read error is possible here, since a much larger clone lies one base away. The genes are TRBV4-2 and TRBJ2-3, with 11 bases that match TRBD2. The CDR3 consists of 16 residues. Germline CDR1 LGHNA, CDR2 YNFKEQ. The J segment lost 5 bases and the V segment lost 2 bases, leaving 6 bases of the junction unmatched. CDR3 in DNA: TGTGCCAGCAGCCAATTGACTAGCGGGATCCTAGATACGCAGTATTTT. It specifies CASSQLTSGILDTQYF.

This clonotype was found many times. This sequence joins TRBV7-2 and TRBJ2-3; 7 bases map to TRBD2. V gave up 2 bases and J gave up 1 base; unmatched junction bases: 0. This CDR3 is built from 14 residues. In germline, CDR1 is SGHTA, CDR2 FQGNSA. The CDR3, as DNA: TGTGCCAGCAGCTTACTAGCGGGCACAGATACGCAGTATTTT. The encoded protein is CASSLLAGTDTQYF.

J is TRBJ1-1 and V is TRBV2, with D uncertain. The CDR3 is 13 residues long. Trimming took off 9 bases at V and 0 bases at J, with 11 bases between the two ends. The V gene's germline CDR1 is SNHLY and CDR2 FYNNEI. CDR3 nucleotides: TGTGCCAGATTCAGCGACATGAACACTGAAGCTTTCTTT. It encodes CARFSDMNTEAFF.

The table lists this clonotype with a few counts. DNA of the CDR3: TGTGCCAGCAGTGAAGTGGCACCCTATGGCTACACCTTC. Protein product: CASSEVAPYGYTF. The chain carries TRBV2 and TRBJ1-2; the D is unclear. CDR1 and CDR2 (germline): SNHLY, FYNNEI. The CDR3 consists of 13 residues. The germline V and J ends were trimmed by 1 base and 4 bases, with 7 bases remaining between them.

On this clonotype: At one boundary the junction diverges from the germline segment, which might be a read error. The genes are TRBV27 and TRBJ2-1, with TRBD2 matching 10 bases. Germline V gives CDR1 MNHEY, CDR2 SMNVEV (reference sequence). The CDR3 covers 13 residues. The CDR3: CASSLDPASGGLF. Here the CDR3 DNA reads TGTGCCAGCAGTTTAGACCCGGCTAGCGGGGGACTCTTC.

This chain joins TRBV6-1 and TRBJ2-1; D is ambiguous. The length of the CDR3 is 14 residues. From germline, CDR1 is MNHNS and CDR2 SASEGT. The V gene lost 6 bases and the J gene lost 0 bases, with 9 bases spanning the gap. CDR3 in DNA: TGTGCCAGCAGCGGCCGGAGCTCCTACAATGAGCAGTTCTTC. The encoded protein is CASSGRSSYNEQFF.

The rearrangement links TRBV7-3 to TRBJ1-1; no reliable D call. The CDR3 spans 14 residues. Per germline, CDR1 SGHTA and CDR2 FQGTGA. V lost 4 bases, J lost 5 bases, and 14 bases lay in between. In DNA form, the CDR3 reads TGTGCCAGCAGCTCACCCCGGTCGAGGACTGAAGCTTTCTTT. Amino acids: CASSSPRSRTEAFF.

The chain joins TRBV29-1 to TRBJ1-1; a possible D gene is TRBD1 (6 bases). CDR1 SQVTM and CDR2 ANQGSEA come from the germline V gene. The V and J ends lost 3 bases and 5 bases respectively, with 16 bases between them. The CDR3 length is 14 residues. In nucleotides, the CDR3 is TGCAGCGTTGACCAAGGGGGGGCGCAGACTGAAGCTTTCTTT. It specifies CSVDQGGAQTEAFF.

In its sample, this clonotype was seen many times. The J gene is TRBJ1-1, the V gene TRBV20-1; no clear D gene. CDR3 size: 14 residues. V lost 1 base, J lost 1 base, and 10 bases lay in between. Germline CDR1 reads DFQATT; CDR2 reads SNEGSKA (reference sequence). CDR3 nucleotides: TGCAGTGCTAGAGTGGAGGGCCGGAACACTGAAGCTTTCTTT. Its protein is CSARVEGRNTEAFF.

This clonotype was counted many times. This chain joins TRBV19 and TRBJ1-5; possibly TRBD1 for D (5 bases). Germline CDR1 LNHDA, CDR2 SQIVND (reference sequence). The V end lost 2 bases, the J end lost 5 bases, and 7 bases lay between the germline ends. The CDR3 has 13 residues. CDR3 nucleotide sequence: TGTGCCAGTAGTATACAGGGCCATCAGCCCCAGCATTTT. This codes for CASSIQGHQPQHF.

This clonotype was seen ten or more times. The CDR3 coding sequence is TGTGCCACCAGTGACCATGACAGGGTCGAAGATACGCAGTATTTT. It is translated as CATSDHDRVEDTQYF. The gene calls are TRBV24-1 and TRBJ2-3, with 7 bases fitting TRBD1. This CDR3 has 15 residues. Germline values: CDR1 KGHDR, CDR2 SFDVKD. V trimming: 4 bases; J trimming: 5 bases; junction bases outside the gene matches: 8.

There are a few counts of this clonotype. The chain couples TRBV20-1 to TRBJ1-1; D is undetermined. In germline, CDR1 is DFQATT, CDR2 SNEGSKA (reference sequence). CDR3 length: 11 amino acids. The V end was cut by 4 bases, the J end by 6 bases, with 9 bases between. The chain's CDR3 is CSATGIAEAFF. CDR3 bases: TGCAGTGCTACCGGGATTGCTGAAGCTTTCTTT.

This clonotype was counted at least ten times. The chain couples TRBV29-1 to TRBJ2-5; 7 bases are shared with TRBD1. With 7 bases clipped from V and 2 bases from J, the junction kept 4 bases outside the gene matches. Germline V gene data show CDR1 as SQVTM and CDR2 as ANQGSEA. The CDR3 runs 12 residues. The CDR3 sequence: CSGSTGQETQYF. CDR3 nucleotide sequence: TGCAGCGGGTCGACAGGGCAAGAGACCCAGTACTTC.

This clonotype showed up many times. The chain carries TRBV28 and TRBJ2-7, with D possibly matching TRBD2 (6 bases). In germline, CDR1 is MDHEN, CDR2 SYDVKM. The CDR3 is 15 amino acids. V was cut by 6 bases and J by 2 bases, with 17 bases left in between. CDR3 sequence (DNA): TGTGCCAGCAGACGAAAGGCCGGGAGACCCTACGAGCAGTACTTC. It translates to CASRRKAGRPYEQYF.

This clonotype was seen a few times. The CDR3 region has the DNA TGTGCCAGCAGCCAAGGAGGCAAGACCCAGTACTTC. Translating it yields CASSQGGKTQYF. J is TRBJ2-5 and V is TRBV3-1, with D unresolved. The CDR3 loop spans 12 amino acids. Trimming pared 1 base from V and 6 bases from J, leaving 6 bases between. Germline V gives CDR1 LGHDT, CDR2 YNNKEL (reference sequence).

The V and J genes are TRBV20-1 and TRBJ1-2; 7 bases fit TRBD1. The CDR3 contains 14 residues. Germline CDR1 reads DFQATT; CDR2 reads SNEGSKA (reference sequence). The V and J ends lost 3 bases and 0 bases, in that order; junction bases with no gene match: 4. The DNA of the CDR3 is TGCAGTGCTAGCGCCGGGACAGCTAACTATGGCTACACCTTC. Protein: CSASAGTANYGYTF.

This clonotype has a handful of counts. V usage is TRBV6-2 or TRBV6-3 and J usage is TRBJ2-7; 12 bases match TRBD2. The germline V gene has CDR1 MNHEY and CDR2 SVGEGT. The V gene end was trimmed by 9 bases and the J gene end by 5 bases; junction bases not matched to a gene: 8. The CDR3 length is 14 residues. The DNA for the CDR3 is TGTGCCAGTTCTGGGACTAGCGGGCTCCACGAGCAGTACTTC. Protein product: CASSGTSGLHEQYF.

There are a few counts of this clonotype. The chain links TRBV7-2 to TRBJ1-1, with 7 bases identical to TRBD1. The trim removed 5 bases at V and 5 bases at J, leaving 8 bases unmatched. The CDR3 is 14 residues long. Germline values: CDR1 SGHTA, CDR2 FQGNSA. The CDR3 DNA reads as TGTGCCAGCAGCGCGACAGGGAAATCAACTGAAGCTTTCTTT. It yields the protein CASSATGKSTEAFF.